This T cell receptor beta chain was sequenced in a study of cytomegalovirus exposure and HLA in healthy donors. Study findings and constraints: Rare TCR sequences predominated, though certain public TCRs were found in many donors.

Points on this clone: Its target is not known.

The PCR ran on 60 Vbeta and 13 Jbeta primers. Assay used: immunoSEQ multiplex PCR; TCRdb lists only in-frame clones, some missing. The sample consists of roughly 170,000 clones, around 84% of them appearing once. The donors gave bone marrow, and they were healthy. This clonotype originated in a girl aged 2-10 years in good health and CMV-seropositive. Sequencing was done on a sample of PBMCs.

The CDR3 bases are TGTGCCAGCAGGCCAAACAGGGGAGTGAACACCGGGGAGCTGTTTTTT. Amino acids: CASRPNRGVNTGELFF. This chain joins TRBV19 and TRBJ2-2; the match to TRBD1 covers 7 bases. There are 16 residues in the CDR3. The germline V gene has CDR1 LNHDA and CDR2 SQIVND (reference sequence). Germline trimming cut 9 bases from V and 1 base from J; bases unmatched to any gene: 11.